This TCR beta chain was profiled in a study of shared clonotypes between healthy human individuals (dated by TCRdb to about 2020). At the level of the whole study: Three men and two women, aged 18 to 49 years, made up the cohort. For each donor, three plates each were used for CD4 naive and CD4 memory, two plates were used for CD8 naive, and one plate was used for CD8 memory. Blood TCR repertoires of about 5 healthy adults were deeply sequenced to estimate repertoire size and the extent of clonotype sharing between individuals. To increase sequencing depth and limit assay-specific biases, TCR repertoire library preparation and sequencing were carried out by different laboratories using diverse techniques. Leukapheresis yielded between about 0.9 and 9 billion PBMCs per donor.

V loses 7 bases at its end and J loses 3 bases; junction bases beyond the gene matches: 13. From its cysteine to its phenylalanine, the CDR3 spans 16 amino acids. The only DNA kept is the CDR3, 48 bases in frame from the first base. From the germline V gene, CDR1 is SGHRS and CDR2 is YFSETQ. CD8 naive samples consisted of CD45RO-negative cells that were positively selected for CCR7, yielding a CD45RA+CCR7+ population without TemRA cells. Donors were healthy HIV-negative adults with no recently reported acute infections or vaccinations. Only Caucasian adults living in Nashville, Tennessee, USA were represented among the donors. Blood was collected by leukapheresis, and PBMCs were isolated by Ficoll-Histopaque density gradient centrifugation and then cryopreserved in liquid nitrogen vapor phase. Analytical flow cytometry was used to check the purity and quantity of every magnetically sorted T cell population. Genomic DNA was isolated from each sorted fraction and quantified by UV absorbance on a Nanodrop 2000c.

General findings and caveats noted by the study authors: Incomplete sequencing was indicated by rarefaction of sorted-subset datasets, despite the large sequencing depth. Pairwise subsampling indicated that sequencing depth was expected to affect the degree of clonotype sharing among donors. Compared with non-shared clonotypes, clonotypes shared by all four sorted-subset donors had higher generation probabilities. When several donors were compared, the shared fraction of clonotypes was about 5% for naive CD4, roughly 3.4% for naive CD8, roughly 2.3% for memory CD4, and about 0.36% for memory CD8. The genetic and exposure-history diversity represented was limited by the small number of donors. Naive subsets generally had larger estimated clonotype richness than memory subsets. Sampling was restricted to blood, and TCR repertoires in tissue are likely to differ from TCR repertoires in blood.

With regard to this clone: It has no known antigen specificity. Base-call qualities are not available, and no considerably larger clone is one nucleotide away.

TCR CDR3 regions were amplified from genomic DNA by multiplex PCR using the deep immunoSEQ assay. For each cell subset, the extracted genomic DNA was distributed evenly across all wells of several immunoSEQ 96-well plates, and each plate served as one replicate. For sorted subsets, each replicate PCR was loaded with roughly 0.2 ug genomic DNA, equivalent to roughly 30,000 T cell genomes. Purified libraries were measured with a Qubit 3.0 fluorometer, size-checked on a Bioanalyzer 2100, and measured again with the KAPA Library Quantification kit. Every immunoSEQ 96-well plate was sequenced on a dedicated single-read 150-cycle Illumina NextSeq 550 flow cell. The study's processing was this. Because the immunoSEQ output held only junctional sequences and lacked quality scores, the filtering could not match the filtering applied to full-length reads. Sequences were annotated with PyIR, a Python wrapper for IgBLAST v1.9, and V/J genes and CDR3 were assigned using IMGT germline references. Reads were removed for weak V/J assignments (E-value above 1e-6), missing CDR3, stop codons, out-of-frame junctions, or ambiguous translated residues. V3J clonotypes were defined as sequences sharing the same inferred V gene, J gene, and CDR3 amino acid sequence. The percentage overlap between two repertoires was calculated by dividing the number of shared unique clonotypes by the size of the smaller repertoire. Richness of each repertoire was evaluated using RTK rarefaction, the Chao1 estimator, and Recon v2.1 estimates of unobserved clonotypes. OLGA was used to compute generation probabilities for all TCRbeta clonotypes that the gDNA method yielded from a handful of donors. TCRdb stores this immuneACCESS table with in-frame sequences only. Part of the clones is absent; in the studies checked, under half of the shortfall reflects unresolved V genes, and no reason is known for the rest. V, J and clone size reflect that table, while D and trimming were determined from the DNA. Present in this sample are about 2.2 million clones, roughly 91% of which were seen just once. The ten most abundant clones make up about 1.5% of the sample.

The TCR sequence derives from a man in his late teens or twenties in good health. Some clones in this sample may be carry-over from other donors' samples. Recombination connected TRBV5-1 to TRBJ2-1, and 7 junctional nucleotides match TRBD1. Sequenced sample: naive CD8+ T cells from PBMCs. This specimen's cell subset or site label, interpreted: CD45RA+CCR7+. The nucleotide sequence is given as TGCGCCAGCTCGCCGCTCGACAGGGCACACTACAATGAGCAGTTCTTC. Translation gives CASSPLDRAHYNEQFF.